This TCR beta chain was identified in a study of a mutant IDH1 vaccine in newly diagnosed glioma (dated by TCRdb to the early 2020s). For the wider study: Vaccination was initiated 4-6 weeks after radiotherapy alone, or concurrently with temozolomide cycles in the chemotherapy-containing groups. Of the 30 or so patients who were treated, approximately 60% were male and approximately 38% were female, and the mean age was around 40 years. Before enrollment, most patients had been given radiochemotherapy with temozolomide as standard therapy, while the rest had received either radiotherapy alone or temozolomide alone. The week-35 safety follow-up was designated visit V12, and the week-47 end of study was designated visit V13. Peripheral blood was drawn at six visits: V03 (baseline), V05, V07, V10, V12 and V13. For exploratory analyses, longitudinal TCRB deep sequencing was carried out in about 25 treated patients wherever samples were available. The investigation overall reported the following: The authors stated that sample limitations prevented analyses of patient blood samples from being reproduced. Availability determined which PBMC samples were chosen for TCRB deep sequencing. Pseudoprogression appeared unrelated to alterations in the top peripheral T cell clonotypes detected by TCRB sequencing. Across multiple MHC alleles, vaccine-induced immune responses were seen in 90% to 95% of patients.

Libraries were prepared through the immunoSEQ multiplex PCR assay. Rearranged TCR beta chain sequences were amplified with the hsTCRB Kit following the manufacturer's protocol. TCRB libraries were sequenced on an Illumina MiSeq. The study's own analysis went as follows. The kit vendor's proprietary platform handled demultiplexing, trimming and gene mapping. The table comes from immuneACCESS by way of TCRdb, which keeps in-frame sequences with V and J called. Part of the clones is missing from these tables; in studies checked, under half for an unresolved V gene and the rest for unknown reasons. V and J calls and clone size are copied from that table; D and trimming were computed from the DNA. The table for this sample lists about 56,000 clones; 86% of them were counted only once. Of the sample, about 1.6% falls within the top ten clones. Concerning this clone itself: The clone's antigen remains unknown. The input lacks base qualities; no much larger clone sits a single base away.

The meaning of the sample's time point label: week 35, safety follow-up. Each vaccine dose, consisting of 300 ug of a 20-mer mutant IDH1 peptide in Montanide, was administered subcutaneously with topical imiquimod. Across visits V03 through V10, patients got a total of eight vaccinations, given in weeks 1, 3, 5, 7, 11, 15, 19 and 23. Newly diagnosed WHO grade 3 or 4 IDH1-mutant astrocytomas showing loss of nuclear ATRX were present in the donors. The samples were drawn from NOA16, a multicentre, single-arm, open-label phase I trial in Germany that tested a mutant IDH1 peptide vaccine in humans for the first time. Genomic DNA for TCRB sequencing was extracted from EDTA blood using the DNeasy Blood and Tissue Kit. Between the V and J ends, shortened by 4 bases and 11 bases respectively, the junction contains 18 bases. The CDR3 measures 13 amino acids from cysteine to phenylalanine. Just the 39-base CDR3 DNA is kept, in frame starting at base 1. CDR1 and CDR2 (SGHDT, YYEEEE) derive from the germline V gene.

The sample here was PBMCs, taken from a glioma patient whose treatment included an IDH1 peptide vaccine. The TCR originated in a man in his forties with glioma. This receptor chain uses TRBV5-6 and TRBJ1-1; no confident D gene assignment can be made. For the CDR3, the sequence is CASSKAGYYEAFF. The nucleotide sequence is given as TGTGCCAGCAGCAAAGCGGGGTATTACGAGGCTTTCTTT.